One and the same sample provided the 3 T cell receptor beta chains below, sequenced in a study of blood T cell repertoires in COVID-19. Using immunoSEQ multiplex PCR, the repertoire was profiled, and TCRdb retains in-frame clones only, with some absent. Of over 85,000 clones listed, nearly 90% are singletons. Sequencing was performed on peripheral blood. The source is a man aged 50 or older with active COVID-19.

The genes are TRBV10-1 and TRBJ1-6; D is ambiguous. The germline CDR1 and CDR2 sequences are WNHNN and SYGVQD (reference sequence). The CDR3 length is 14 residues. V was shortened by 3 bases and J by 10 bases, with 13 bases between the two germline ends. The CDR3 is CASSEPGLESPLHF. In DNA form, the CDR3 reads TGCGCCAGCAGTGAACCGGGTCTAGAGTCACCCCTCCACTTT.

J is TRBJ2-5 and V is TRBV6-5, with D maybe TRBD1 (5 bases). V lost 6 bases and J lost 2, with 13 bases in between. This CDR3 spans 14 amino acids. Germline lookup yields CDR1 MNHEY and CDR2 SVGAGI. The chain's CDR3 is CASRAKGSQETQYF. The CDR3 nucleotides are TGTGCCAGCAGAGCGAAGGGGTCTCAAGAGACCCAGTACTTC.

The CDR3 DNA reads TGTGCCAGTAGCCCCACACAGGGGAGCAATCAGCCCCAGCATTTT. Its protein is CASSPTQGSNQPQHF. V gene TRBV19 combines with J gene TRBJ1-5; 7 bases align to TRBD1. Per the germline V gene, CDR1 is LNHDA and CDR2 is SQIVND (reference sequence). The V segment lost 6 bases and the J segment 1 base; nucleotides outside the gene matches: 6. The CDR3 is 15 residues long.